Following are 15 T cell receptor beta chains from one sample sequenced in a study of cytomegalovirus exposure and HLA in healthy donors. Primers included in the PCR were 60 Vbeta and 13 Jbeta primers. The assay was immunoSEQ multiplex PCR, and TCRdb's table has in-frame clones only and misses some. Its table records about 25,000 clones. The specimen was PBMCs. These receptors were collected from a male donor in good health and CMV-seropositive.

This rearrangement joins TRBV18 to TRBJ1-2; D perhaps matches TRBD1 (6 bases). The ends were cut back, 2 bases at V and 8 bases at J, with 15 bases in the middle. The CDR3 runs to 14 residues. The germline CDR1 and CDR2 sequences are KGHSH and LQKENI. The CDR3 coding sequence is TGTGCCAGCTCACCAGGCCCCATTGGGGGCGGCTACACCTTC. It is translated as CASSPGPIGGGYTF.

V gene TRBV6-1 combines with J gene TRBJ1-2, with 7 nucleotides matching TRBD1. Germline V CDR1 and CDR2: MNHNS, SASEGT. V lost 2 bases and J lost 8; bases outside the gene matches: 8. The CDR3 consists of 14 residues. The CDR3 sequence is CASSERQGIDGYTF. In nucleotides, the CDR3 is TGTGCCAGCAGTGAAAGACAGGGAATAGACGGCTACACCTTC.

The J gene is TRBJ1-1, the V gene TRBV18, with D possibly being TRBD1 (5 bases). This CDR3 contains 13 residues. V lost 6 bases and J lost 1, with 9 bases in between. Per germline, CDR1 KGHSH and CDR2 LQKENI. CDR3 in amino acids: CASSQQANTEAFF. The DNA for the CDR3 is TGTGCCAGCTCGCAACAGGCGAACACTGAAGCTTTCTTT.

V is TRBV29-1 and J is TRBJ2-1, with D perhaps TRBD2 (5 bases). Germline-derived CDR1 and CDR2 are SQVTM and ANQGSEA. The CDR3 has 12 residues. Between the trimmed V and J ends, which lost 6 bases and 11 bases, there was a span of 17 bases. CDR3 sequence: CSVDPGWEKQFF. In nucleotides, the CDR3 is TGCAGCGTGGATCCGGGATGGGAAAAGCAGTTCTTC.

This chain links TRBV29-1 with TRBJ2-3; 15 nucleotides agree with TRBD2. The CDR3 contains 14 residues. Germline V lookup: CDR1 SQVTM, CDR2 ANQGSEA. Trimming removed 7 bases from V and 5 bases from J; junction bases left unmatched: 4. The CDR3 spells CSALGLAGGDTQYF. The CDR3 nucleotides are TGCAGCGCTTTGGGACTAGCGGGGGGAGATACGCAGTATTTT.

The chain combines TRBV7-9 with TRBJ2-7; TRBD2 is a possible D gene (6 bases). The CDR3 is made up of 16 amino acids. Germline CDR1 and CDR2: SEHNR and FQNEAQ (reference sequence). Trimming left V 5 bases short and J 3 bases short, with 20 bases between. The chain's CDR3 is CASSDQLGGLNYEQYF. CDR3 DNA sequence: TGTGCCAGCAGCGATCAGTTGGGAGGACTAAACTACGAGCAGTACTTC.

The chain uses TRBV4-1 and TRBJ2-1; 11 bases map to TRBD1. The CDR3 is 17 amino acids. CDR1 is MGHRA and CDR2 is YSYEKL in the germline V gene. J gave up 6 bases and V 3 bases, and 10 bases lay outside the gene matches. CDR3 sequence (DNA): TGCGCCAGCAGCCACCGAGGAGGGACAGGGGGTTCCAATGAGCAGTTCTTC. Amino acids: CASSHRGGTGGSNEQFF.

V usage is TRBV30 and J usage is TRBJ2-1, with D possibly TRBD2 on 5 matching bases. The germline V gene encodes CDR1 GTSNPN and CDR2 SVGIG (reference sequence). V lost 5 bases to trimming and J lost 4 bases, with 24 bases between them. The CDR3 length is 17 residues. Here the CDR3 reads CAWYRTVEEPKYNEQFF. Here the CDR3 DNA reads TGTGCCTGGTACCGGACTGTGGAGGAACCAAAATACAATGAGCAGTTCTTC.

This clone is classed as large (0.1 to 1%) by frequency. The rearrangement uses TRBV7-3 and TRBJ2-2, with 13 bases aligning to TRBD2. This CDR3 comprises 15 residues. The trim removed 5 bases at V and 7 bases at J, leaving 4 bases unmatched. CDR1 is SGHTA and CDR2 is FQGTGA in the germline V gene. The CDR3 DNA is TGTGCCAGCAGCCGACTAGCGGGAGGAATCGGGGAGCTGTTTTTT. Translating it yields CASSRLAGGIGELFF.

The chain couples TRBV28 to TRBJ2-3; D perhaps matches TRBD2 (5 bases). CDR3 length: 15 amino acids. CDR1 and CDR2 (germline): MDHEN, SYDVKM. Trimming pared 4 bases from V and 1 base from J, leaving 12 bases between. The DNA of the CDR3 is TGTGCCAGCAGTTCACCGGGAAGACGCACAGATACGCAGTATTTT. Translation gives CASSSPGRRTDTQYF.

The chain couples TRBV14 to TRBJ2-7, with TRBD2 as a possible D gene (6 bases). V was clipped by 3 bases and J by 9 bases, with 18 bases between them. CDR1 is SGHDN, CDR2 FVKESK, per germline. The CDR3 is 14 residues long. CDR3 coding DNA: TGTGCCAGCAGCCACTCGGGAGCAGGACGGGGGCAGTACTTC. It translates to CASSHSGAGRGQYF.

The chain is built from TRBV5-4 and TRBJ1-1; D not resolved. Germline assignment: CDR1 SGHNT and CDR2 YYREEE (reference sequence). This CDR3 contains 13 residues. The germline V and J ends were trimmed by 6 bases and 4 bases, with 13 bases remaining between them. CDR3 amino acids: CASNQPGSTEAFF. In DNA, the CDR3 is TGTGCCAGCAACCAACCGGGAAGCACTGAAGCTTTCTTT.

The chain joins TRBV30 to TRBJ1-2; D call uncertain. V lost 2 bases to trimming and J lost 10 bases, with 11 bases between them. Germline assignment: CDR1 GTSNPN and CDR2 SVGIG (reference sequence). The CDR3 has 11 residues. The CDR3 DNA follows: TGTGCCTGGAGTCGCGGGTTTGACTACACCTTC. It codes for CAWSRGFDYTF.

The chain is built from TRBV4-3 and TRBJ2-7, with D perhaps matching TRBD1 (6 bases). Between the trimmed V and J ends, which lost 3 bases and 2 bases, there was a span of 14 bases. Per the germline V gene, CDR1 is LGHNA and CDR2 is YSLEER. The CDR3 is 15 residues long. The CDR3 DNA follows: TGCGCCAGCAGCCAGACCCCGGACAGAGCCTACGAGCAGTACTTC. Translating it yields CASSQTPDRAYEQYF.

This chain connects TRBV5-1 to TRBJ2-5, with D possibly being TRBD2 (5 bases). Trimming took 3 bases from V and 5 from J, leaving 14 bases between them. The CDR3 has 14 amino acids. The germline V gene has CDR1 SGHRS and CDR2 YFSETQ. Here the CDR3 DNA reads TGCGCCAGCAGCTCCGGAGGTATGGAGGAGACCCAGTACTTC. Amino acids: CASSSGGMEETQYF.